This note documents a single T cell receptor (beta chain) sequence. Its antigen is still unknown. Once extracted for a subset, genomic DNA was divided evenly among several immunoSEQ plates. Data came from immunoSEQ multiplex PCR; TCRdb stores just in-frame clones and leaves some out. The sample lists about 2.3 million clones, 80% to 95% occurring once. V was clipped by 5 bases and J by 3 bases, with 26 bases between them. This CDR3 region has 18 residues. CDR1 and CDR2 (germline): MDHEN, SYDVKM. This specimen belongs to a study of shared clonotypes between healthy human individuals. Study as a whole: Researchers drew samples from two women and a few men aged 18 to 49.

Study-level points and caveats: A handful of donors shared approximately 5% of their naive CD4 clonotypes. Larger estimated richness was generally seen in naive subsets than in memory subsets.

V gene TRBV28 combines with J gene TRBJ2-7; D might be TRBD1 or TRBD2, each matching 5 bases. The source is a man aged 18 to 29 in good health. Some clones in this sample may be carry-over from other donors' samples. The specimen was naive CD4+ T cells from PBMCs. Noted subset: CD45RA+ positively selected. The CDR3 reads CASSGPTTGGFKRYEQYF. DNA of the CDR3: TGTGCCAGCAGTGGACCGACCACTGGGGGTTTTAAGCGCTACGAGCAGTACTTC.